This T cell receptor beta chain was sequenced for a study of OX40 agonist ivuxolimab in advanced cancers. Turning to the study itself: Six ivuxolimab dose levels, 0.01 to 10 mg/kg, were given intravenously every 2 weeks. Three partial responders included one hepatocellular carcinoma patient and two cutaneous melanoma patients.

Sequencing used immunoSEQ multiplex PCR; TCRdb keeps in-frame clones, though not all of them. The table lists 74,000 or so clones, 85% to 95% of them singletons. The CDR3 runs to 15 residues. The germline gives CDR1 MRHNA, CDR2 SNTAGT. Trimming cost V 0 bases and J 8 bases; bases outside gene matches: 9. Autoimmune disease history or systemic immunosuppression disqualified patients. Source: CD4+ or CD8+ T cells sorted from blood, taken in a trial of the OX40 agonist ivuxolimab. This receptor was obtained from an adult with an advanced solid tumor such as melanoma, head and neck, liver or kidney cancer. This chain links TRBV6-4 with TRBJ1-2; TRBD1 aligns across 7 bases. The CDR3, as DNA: TGTGCCAGCAGTGACTCGACAGGGTCCTCGGAAGGCTACACCTTC. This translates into CASSDSTGSSEGYTF.